The 10 T cell receptor beta chains listed next were all sequenced from one sample in a study of blood T cell repertoires in COVID-19. Using immunoSEQ multiplex PCR, the repertoire was profiled, and TCRdb retains in-frame clones only, with some absent. The repertoire holds 450,000 to 500,000 clones, with roughly nine tenths as singletons. Material: PBMCs or T cells enriched from blood (not recorded which). Receptor source: a woman in her fifties or sixties who had recovered from COVID-19.

The genes are TRBV6-1 and TRBJ2-3, with TRBD2 matching 12 bases. Germline V gives CDR1 MNHNS, CDR2 SASEGT. With 4 bases clipped from V and 2 bases from J, the junction kept 4 bases outside the gene matches. This CDR3 spans 16 amino acids. The CDR3 sequence is CASSVLAGGLTDTQYF. The CDR3 DNA is TGTGCCAGCAGTGTACTAGCGGGGGGCCTCACAGATACGCAGTATTTT.

By sample share, this clone is medium-sized. The sample has other DNA sequences that encode this CDR3 too. The rearrangement joins TRBV7-2 to TRBJ1-5; D ambiguous. Trimming took 1 base from V and 9 from J, leaving 10 bases between them. The CDR3 spans 13 residues. CDR1 and CDR2 (germline): SGHTA, FQGNSA. CDR3 nucleotides: TGTGCCAGCAGCTTAGAAGGAGGGCCGCCCCAGCATTTT. This codes for CASSLEGGPPQHF.

The J gene is TRBJ1-1, the V gene TRBV4-1; D is perhaps TRBD1 (6 bases). CDR3 size: 17 residues. Germline loops: CDR1 MGHRA, CDR2 YSYEKL. The ends were cut back, 2 bases at V and 3 bases at J, with 19 bases in the middle. The CDR3, as DNA: TGCGCCAGCAGCCAAAGACAGGCCCCTCGAAGGGACACTGAAGCTTTCTTT. Amino acid sequence: CASSQRQAPRRDTEAFF.

V and J are TRBV24-1 and TRBJ1-5; D is unresolved. The CDR3 sequence is 13 residues long. Between the trimmed V and J ends, which lost 6 bases and 2 bases, there was a span of 7 bases. Germline V gene data show CDR1 as KGHDR and CDR2 as SFDVKD. Here the CDR3 DNA reads TGTGCCACCAGTATTCAGGGCAATCAGCCCCAGCATTTT. It yields the protein CATSIQGNQPQHF.

The chain links TRBV11-3 to TRBJ2-6, with a tentative D call TRBD2 (7 bases). The CDR3 sequence is 16 residues long. Germline loops: CDR1 SGHNT, CDR2 YENEEA. Trimming removed 5 bases from V and 3 bases from J, with 14 bases in between. Here the CDR3 DNA reads TGTGCCAGCAGCCAGGGGCGGGGGAGTGGGGCCAACGTCCTGACTTTC. Protein product: CASSQGRGSGANVLTF.

The table lists this clone with a few counts. The rearrangement links TRBV13 to TRBJ1-6; 7 nucleotides align to TRBD1. Germline-derived CDR1 and CDR2 are PRHDT and FYEKMQ (reference sequence). The junction had 5 bases not matched to a gene; V was cut back by 2 bases and J by 7 bases. This CDR3 contains 15 residues. CDR3 sequence reads: CASSLRDSWNSPLHF. The CDR3 DNA reads as TGTGCCAGCAGCTTAAGGGACAGTTGGAATTCACCCCTCCACTTT.

The chain has TRBV2 and TRBJ1-2, with unresolved D. The V gene lost 4 bases and the J gene lost 5 bases, with 11 bases spanning the gap. CDR1 and CDR2 (germline): SNHLY, FYNNEI. The CDR3 length is 13 residues. CDR3 DNA: TGTGCCAGCAGTGTGAGGGAGAGGTATGGCTACACCTTC. Its protein is CASSVRERYGYTF.

To note about this clone: Within the sample, other DNA sequences also encode this same CDR3. The genes are TRBV7-9 and TRBJ1-3; D is perhaps TRBD1 (5 bases). V was trimmed by 3 bases and J by 4 bases, leaving 7 bases between them. Germline V gene data show CDR1 as SEHNR and CDR2 as FQNEAQ (reference sequence). This CDR3 is 13 amino acids long. CDR3 sequence: CASSLGLGNTIYF. The DNA for the CDR3 is TGTGCCAGCAGCTTGGGGCTCGGAAACACCATATATTTT. Full variable domain (outside the CDR3, taken from reference TRBV7-9 and TRBJ1-3): DTGVSQNPRHKITKRGQNVTFRCDPISEHNRLYWYRQTLGQGPEFLTYFQNEAQLEKSRLLSDRFSAERPKGSFSTLEIQRTEQGDSAMYLCASSLGLGNTIYFGEGSWLTVV.

This chain joins TRBV7-2 and TRBJ1-3; tentatively, D is TRBD1 (5 bases). The germline gives CDR1 SGHTA, CDR2 FQGNSA. The CDR3 sequence is 16 residues long. V dropped 3 bases and J dropped 0 bases, with 12 bases sitting between them. CDR3 amino acids: CASSLGGGPSGNTIYF. The CDR3 bases are TGTGCCAGCAGCTTGGGGGGGGGTCCCTCTGGAAACACCATATATTTT.

J is TRBJ1-4 and V is TRBV5-1; 7 bases match TRBD1. Germline values: CDR1 SGHRS, CDR2 YFSETQ. With 2 bases clipped from V and 8 bases from J, the junction kept 6 bases outside the gene matches. This CDR3 has 14 residues. CDR3 DNA sequence: TGCGCCAGCAGCTTTACAGGGGACCCAGAAAAACTGTTTTTT. The encoded protein is CASSFTGDPEKLFF.